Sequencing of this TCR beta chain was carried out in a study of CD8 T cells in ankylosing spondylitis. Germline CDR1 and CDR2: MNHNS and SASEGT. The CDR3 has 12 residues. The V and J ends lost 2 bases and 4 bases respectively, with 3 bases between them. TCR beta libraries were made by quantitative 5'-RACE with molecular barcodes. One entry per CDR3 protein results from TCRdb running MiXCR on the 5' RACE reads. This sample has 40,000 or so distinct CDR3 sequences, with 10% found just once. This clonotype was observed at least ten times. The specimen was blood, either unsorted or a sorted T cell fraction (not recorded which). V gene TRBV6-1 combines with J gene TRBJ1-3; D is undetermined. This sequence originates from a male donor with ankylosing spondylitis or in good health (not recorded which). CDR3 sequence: CASSESGNTIYF. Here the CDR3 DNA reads TGTGCCAGCAGTGAATCCGGAAACACCATATATTTT.